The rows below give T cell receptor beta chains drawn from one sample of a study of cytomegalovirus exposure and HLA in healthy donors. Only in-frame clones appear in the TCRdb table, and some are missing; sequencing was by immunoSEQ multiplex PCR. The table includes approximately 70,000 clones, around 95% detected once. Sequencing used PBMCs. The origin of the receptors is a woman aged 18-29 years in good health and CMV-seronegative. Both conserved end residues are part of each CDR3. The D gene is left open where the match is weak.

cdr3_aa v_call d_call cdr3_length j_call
CAISPDSYGYTF TRBV10-3 . 12 TRBJ1-2
CASSVETSSSSYEQYF TRBV9 . 16 TRBJ2-7
CARVAPSYEQYF TRBV5-3 . 12 TRBJ2-7
CASSQDSPTGTASSYEQYF TRBV4-3 TRBD1 19 TRBJ2-7
CASSQVAGEQYF TRBV4-1 . 12 TRBJ2-7
CASSEATGGYTDTQYF TRBV6-1 TRBD1 16 TRBJ2-3
CAWSTGGHVYEQYF TRBV30 TRBD1 14 TRBJ2-7
CASNVGTAYNEQFF TRBV6-1 TRBD1 14 TRBJ2-1
CASSFGGGGETQYF TRBV7-9 . 14 TRBJ2-5
CASSSSSTGEREQYF TRBV6-5 . 15 TRBJ2-7
CAWSDYRASRGTQYF TRBV30 . 15 TRBJ2-7
CASSPGRDSATNEKLFF TRBV5-6 TRBD1 17 TRBJ1-4
CASSLSGGLSAGELFF TRBV13 . 16 TRBJ2-2
CASTLLGPLHF TRBV28 . 11 TRBJ1-6
CSVEEGLYEQYF TRBV29-1 . 12 TRBJ2-7
CASTLREVHQPQHF TRBV19 . 14 TRBJ1-5
CASSYSGQMPNQPQHF TRBV6-6 . 16 TRBJ1-5
CASSGRNRGTNEKLFF TRBV11-2 TRBD1 16 TRBJ1-4
CASSSQLPNTGELFF TRBV27 . 15 TRBJ2-2
CASGTSTGGPSYTF TRBV6-5 TRBD1 14 TRBJ1-2
CASSQEAVFAYNEQFF TRBV4-1 . 16 TRBJ2-1
CASSFPIRQGTSTDTQYF TRBV28 TRBD1 18 TRBJ2-3
CASRQHRGRAFF TRBV19 TRBD1 12 TRBJ1-1
CASSPKGGSPLHF TRBV27 . 13 TRBJ1-6
CASSEVIAGGGNEQFF TRBV5-1 TRBD2 16 TRBJ2-1
CASSLLKNIQYF TRBV28 . 12 TRBJ2-4
CASSLVVSSYEQYF TRBV5-1 . 14 TRBJ2-7
CAWRRGSRSYGYTF TRBV30 . 14 TRBJ1-2
CASSLYRGDTEAFF TRBV5-4 TRBD1 14 TRBJ1-1
CASNPGQGNYGYTF TRBV19 TRBD1 14 TRBJ1-2
CASSLRGQGVGQYF TRBV6-5 TRBD1 14 TRBJ2-7
CASSSNRGRDTGELFF TRBV5-1 TRBD1 16 TRBJ2-2
CASSLSAGYDEQYF TRBV7-9 . 14 TRBJ2-7
CASSPRDRGRAGELFF TRBV7-3 TRBD1 16 TRBJ2-2
CASSLTRVDTQYF TRBV7-3 . 13 TRBJ2-3
CASSSGTGRAFF TRBV25-1 TRBD1 12 TRBJ1-1
CASSIDRTGFAYEQYF TRBV19 TRBD1 16 TRBJ2-7
CASSSLAAANQPQHF TRBV18 . 15 TRBJ1-5
CASRRTGSNYGYTF TRBV28 TRBD1 14 TRBJ1-2
CASSRLAGGVSVLRYGQYF TRBV5-1 TRBD2 19 TRBJ2-7
CASSPTTARDSPLHF TRBV7-7 . 15 TRBJ1-6
CASSLSGVGNSPLHF TRBV28 . 15 TRBJ1-6
CASSLAGTGYSYEQYF TRBV7-2 TRBD1 16 TRBJ2-7
CATSSGTRGIYGYTF TRBV15 . 15 TRBJ1-2
CASSPRRTGIAKNIQYF TRBV7-2 . 17 TRBJ2-4
CASSLSHRSNQPQHF TRBV7-2 . 15 TRBJ1-5
CASSFGGTGGELFF TRBV6-5 TRBD1 14 TRBJ1-4
CASRHDRGPNQPQHF TRBV6-1 TRBD1 15 TRBJ1-5
CASRSTSSGQGGNEQFF TRBV7-8 . 17 TRBJ2-1